The 24 T cell receptor beta chains given below trace back to one sample, sequenced in a study of OX40 agonist ivuxolimab in advanced cancers. Method: immunoSEQ multiplex PCR; TCRdb's copy keeps in-frame clones and lacks some. The sample includes about 69,000 clones, about nine tenths of them seen just once. Sample: CD4+ or CD8+ T cells sorted from blood, taken in a trial of the OX40 agonist ivuxolimab. All receptors derive from an adult with an advanced solid tumor such as melanoma, head and neck, liver or kidney cancer.

The V gene is TRBV9, the J gene TRBJ1-3; 7 bases map to TRBD1. The CDR3 has 18 amino acids. Trimming took 3 bases from V and 0 from J; bases not matched to a gene: 12. The V gene's germline CDR1 is SGDLS and CDR2 YYNGEE. The CDR3 spells CASSEGAPDSYSGNTIYF. CDR3 nucleotides: TGTGCCAGCAGCGAGGGGGCCCCAGACTCCTACTCTGGAAACACCATATATTTT.

The gene calls are TRBV5-6 and TRBJ2-1; tentatively, D is TRBD2 (6 bases). CDR1 and CDR2 from the germline V gene are SGHDT and YYEEEE. Trimming left V 1 base short and J 3 bases short, with 14 bases between. The CDR3 loop spans 16 amino acids. CDR3 sequence (DNA): TGTGCCAGCAGCTTGTCCTGGAGGGCCTTCTACAATGAGCAGTTCTTC. This codes for CASSLSWRAFYNEQFF.

CDR3 protein: CASSLFRGTSGELFF. CDR3 DNA: TGTGCCAGTAGCTTGTTCAGGGGGACGTCCGGGGAGCTGTTTTTT. J is TRBJ2-2 and V is TRBV19; 7 bases line up with TRBD1. CDR3 length equals 15 residues. Germline-derived CDR1 and CDR2 are LNHDA and SQIVND (reference sequence). V lost 6 bases to trimming and J lost 6 bases; unmatched junction nucleotides: 10.

The rearrangement links TRBV13 to TRBJ2-3, with D maybe TRBD2 (5 bases). Germline loops: CDR1 PRHDT, CDR2 FYEKMQ (reference sequence). Trimming left V 1 base short and J 8 bases short, with 16 bases between. The CDR3 spans 15 residues. The CDR3 nucleotides are TGTGCCAGCAGCTTAGCCGGGCCCCGGGAAGGTACGCAGTATTTT. Translating it yields CASSLAGPREGTQYF.

This chain links TRBV28 with TRBJ2-7; 9 bases map to TRBD1. V shed 7 bases, J shed 7 bases, and the junction held 5 bases outside the gene matches. The CDR3 length is 12 residues. The germline CDR1 and CDR2 sequences are MDHEN and SYDVKM. The CDR3 DNA follows: TGTGCCAGCATGGACAGGGGTCTAGAGCAGTACTTC. This encodes CASMDRGLEQYF. The full variable domain, with the rest looked up from reference TRBV28 and TRBJ2-7, is DVKVTQSSRYLVKRTGEKVFLECVQDMDHENMFWYRQDPGLGLRLIYFSYDVKMKEKGDIPEGYSVSREKKERFSLILESASTNQTSMYLCASMDRGLEQYFGPGTRLTVT.

The chain is built from TRBV12-5 and TRBJ2-1, with 9 positions matching TRBD2. Germline V lookup: CDR1 LGHNT, CDR2 FRNRAP. The CDR3 totals 16 residues. Trimming took 3 bases from V and 4 from J; bases not matched to a gene: 7. CDR3 protein: CASGFFAGGTYNEQFF. The CDR3 DNA reads as TGTGCTAGTGGTTTCTTCGCGGGAGGGACGTACAATGAGCAGTTCTTC.

This chain joins TRBV11-2 and TRBJ2-7; tentatively, D is TRBD2 (7 bases). Germline lookup yields CDR1 SGHAT and CDR2 FQNNGV. The V end was cut by 2 bases, the J end by 4 bases, with 18 bases between. The length of the CDR3 is 16 residues. The chain's CDR3 is CASSLRSGVTGYEQYF. CDR3 nucleotides: TGTGCCAGCAGCTTAAGGAGCGGGGTCACAGGGTACGAGCAGTACTTC.

The chain recombines TRBV5-5 with TRBJ1-2; weak D call: TRBD1 (5 bases). This CDR3 is 16 amino acids long. Per germline, CDR1 SGHKS and CDR2 YYEKEE (reference sequence). Trimming left V 4 bases short and J 4 bases short, with 20 bases between. CDR3 sequence: CASSPGTATVGYGYTF. DNA of the CDR3: TGTGCCAGCAGCCCAGGGACGGCGACGGTAGGCTATGGCTACACCTTC.

V and J are TRBV5-1 and TRBJ2-2; TRBD2 might be the D (6 bases). The germline V gene has CDR1 SGHRS and CDR2 YFSETQ. The V end was cut by 6 bases, the J end by 5 bases, with 11 bases between. CDR3 size: 13 residues. The CDR3 loop reads CASTSAGTGELFF. CDR3 in DNA: TGCGCCAGCACTAGCGCGGGGACCGGGGAGCTGTTTTTT.

The V call is TRBV4-1, the J call TRBJ2-3, with D maybe TRBD2 (6 bases). This CDR3 has 17 amino acids. The ends were cut back, 0 bases at V and 3 bases at J, with 16 bases in the middle. Germline V CDR1 and CDR2: MGHRA, YSYEKL. CDR3 residues: CASSQDPLGSPTDTQYF. The CDR3 DNA follows: TGCGCCAGCAGCCAAGATCCCCTCGGGAGCCCAACAGATACGCAGTATTTT.

CDR3 nucleotides: TGCGCCAGCAGCAACACAGATACGCAGTATTTT. Protein: CASSNTDTQYF. The V gene is TRBV4-1, the J gene TRBJ2-3, with D uncertain. This CDR3 has 11 amino acids. CDR1 MGHRA and CDR2 YSYEKL come from the germline V gene. Deletions cut 5 bases from V and 2 bases from J, with 2 bases between.

The J gene is TRBJ2-5, the V gene TRBV5-4, with no clear D. Trimming took 4 bases from V and 3 from J, leaving 7 bases between them. The CDR3 has 12 residues. Per germline, CDR1 SGHNT and CDR2 YYREEE (reference sequence). The chain's CDR3 is CASSPHEETQYF. The CDR3 DNA reads TGTGCCAGCAGCCCCCATGAAGAGACCCAGTACTTC.

The chain couples TRBV2 to TRBJ2-7, with 9 bases aligning to TRBD2. The CDR3 length is 15 residues. Germline lookup yields CDR1 SNHLY and CDR2 FYNNEI. The V and J ends lost 2 bases and 5 bases, in that order; junction bases with no gene match: 7. The CDR3, as DNA: TGTGCCAGCAGTGAATTTCTAGCGGGAATCCACGAGCAGTACTTC. This translates into CASSEFLAGIHEQYF.

The count of this clone is one. The CDR3 protein is CASGQSTGGEQFF. In nucleotides, the CDR3 is TGTGCTAGTGGCCAATCCACAGGGGGTGAGCAGTTCTTC. The rearrangement links TRBV12-5 to TRBJ2-1, with TRBD1 identical over 8 bases. This CDR3 spans 13 amino acids. The V and J ends lost 6 bases and 9 bases, in that order; junction bases with no gene match: 7. Germline V lookup: CDR1 LGHNT, CDR2 FRNRAP.

DNA for the CDR3: TGTGCCAGCAGCTTAGATCGTCAAAGGGACACGAACACCGGGGAGCTGTTTTTT. Amino acid sequence: CASSLDRQRDTNTGELFF. The V gene is TRBV11-3, the J gene TRBJ2-2, with a weak D call TRBD1 (6 bases). Trimming left V 0 bases short and J 0 bases short, with 14 bases between. CDR3 length: 18 residues. The germline V gene encodes CDR1 SGHNT and CDR2 YENEEA.

In its sample, this clone was seen a few times. V gene TRBV30 combines with J gene TRBJ2-5; D is perhaps TRBD2 (6 bases). Looked up from germline, CDR1 is GTSNPN and CDR2 is SVGIG (reference sequence). The CDR3 loop spans 14 amino acids. Between the trimmed V and J ends, which lost 1 base and 5 bases, there was a span of 14 bases. Written as DNA, the CDR3 is TGTGCCTGGAGTGACATCGCGGGAAGTGAGACCCAGTACTTC. Translated, it gives CAWSDIAGSETQYF.

This rearrangement joins TRBV7-2 to TRBJ1-3, with D perhaps matching TRBD1 (5 bases). CDR1 and CDR2 from the germline V gene are SGHTA and FQGNSA. V shed 5 bases and J shed 8 bases, with 13 bases lying between them. The CDR3 contains 13 residues. The CDR3 here is CASSRPWGDTIYF. The CDR3 DNA reads TGTGCCAGCAGCAGACCCTGGGGCGACACCATATATTTT.

Points on this clone: Different DNA sequences within this sample yield the same CDR3. The chain carries TRBV18 and TRBJ1-2; D is ambiguous. Germline CDR1 reads KGHSH; CDR2 reads LQKENI. This CDR3 contains 13 residues. Trimming removed 8 bases from V and 7 bases from J, with 17 bases in between. The CDR3 is CASLFNAGSGYTF. The CDR3 DNA reads as TGTGCCAGCCTGTTTAACGCCGGGAGTGGCTACACCTTC.

This clone showed up just a few times. The chain recombines TRBV5-1 with TRBJ1-1; D gene ambiguous. This CDR3 comprises 13 residues. The V gene lost 4 bases and the J gene lost 3 bases, with 10 bases spanning the gap. CDR1 and CDR2 from the germline V gene are SGHRS and YFSETQ. The CDR3 reads CASSREGDTEAFF. As DNA, the CDR3 is TGCGCCAGCAGCAGGGAAGGAGACACTGAAGCTTTCTTT.

The DNA of the CDR3 is TGTGCCAGTAGTATTGGTAGGGCCTACGAGCAGTACTTC. Its translation: CASSIGRAYEQYF. The chain is built from TRBV19 and TRBJ2-7, with D uncertain. Germline V gene lookup returns CDR1 LNHDA and CDR2 SQIVND (reference sequence). This CDR3 contains 13 residues. The ends were cut back, 3 bases at V and 2 bases at J, with 8 bases in the middle.

The rearrangement uses TRBV5-6 and TRBJ1-6; D call uncertain. Germline-derived CDR1 and CDR2 are SGHDT and YYEEEE. The V end was cut by 4 bases, the J end by 7 bases, with 6 bases between. CDR3 length equals 12 residues. The CDR3 DNA reads TGTGCCAGCAGCCAGGTCAATTCACCCCTCCACTTT. Translation: CASSQVNSPLHF.

The rearrangement joins TRBV30 to TRBJ1-3, with a weak D call TRBD1 (5 bases). Trimming took off 3 bases at V and 7 bases at J, with 13 bases between the two ends. Germline CDR1 and CDR2: GTSNPN and SVGIG (reference sequence). CDR3 length: 13 residues. Written as DNA, the CDR3 is TGTGCCTGGAGCCAAGGGGCCAGGAACACCATATATTTT. It codes for CAWSQGARNTIYF. Complete variable domain (other parts from reference TRBV30 and TRBJ1-3): SQTIHQWPATLVQPVGSPLSLECTVEGTSNPNLYWYRQAAGRGLQLLFYSVGIGQISSEVPQNLSASRPQDRQFILSSKKLLLSDSGFYLCAWSQGARNTIYFGEGSWLTVV.

The chain employs TRBV2 and TRBJ1-5; a weak D match, TRBD1 (5 bases). Trimming removed 6 bases at V and 0 bases at J, with 12 bases between. Per germline, CDR1 SNHLY and CDR2 FYNNEI. CDR3 length: 15 residues. The CDR3 loop is CASRAGGSSNQPQHF. Written as DNA, the CDR3 is TGTGCCAGCAGGGCGGGGGGTAGTAGCAATCAGCCCCAGCATTTT.

This chain uses TRBV12-5 with TRBJ1-1, with a weak D call TRBD1 (5 bases). Germline V gene sequence: CDR1 LGHNT, CDR2 FRNRAP. Between the trimmed V and J ends, which lost 2 bases and 6 bases, there was a span of 13 bases. CDR3 size: 14 residues. The CDR3 reads CASGLQGSGAEAFF. The CDR3 bases are TGTGCTAGTGGTTTGCAGGGAAGCGGGGCTGAAGCTTTCTTT.